This T cell receptor (beta chain) is drawn from a study of blood T cell repertoires in COVID-19. The CDR3 has 13 amino acids. Trimming shortened V by 2 bases and J by 2 bases, and 7 bases separated the two germline ends. CDR1 is MNHNS and CDR2 is SASEGT in the germline V gene. Only in-frame clones appear in the TCRdb table, and some are missing; sequencing was by immunoSEQ multiplex PCR. The sample lists tens of thousands of clones, roughly 90% seen once, with 1% to 1.5% in the top ten. The rearrangement uses TRBV6-1 and TRBJ2-7; D unresolved. The receptor comes from a woman aged 60-75 years with acute or convalescent COVID-19. The sample taken for sequencing was peripheral blood. The chain's CDR3 is CASSETVPYEQYV. The CDR3 coding sequence is TGTGCCAGCAGTGAAACTGTCCCCTACGAGCAGTACGTC.